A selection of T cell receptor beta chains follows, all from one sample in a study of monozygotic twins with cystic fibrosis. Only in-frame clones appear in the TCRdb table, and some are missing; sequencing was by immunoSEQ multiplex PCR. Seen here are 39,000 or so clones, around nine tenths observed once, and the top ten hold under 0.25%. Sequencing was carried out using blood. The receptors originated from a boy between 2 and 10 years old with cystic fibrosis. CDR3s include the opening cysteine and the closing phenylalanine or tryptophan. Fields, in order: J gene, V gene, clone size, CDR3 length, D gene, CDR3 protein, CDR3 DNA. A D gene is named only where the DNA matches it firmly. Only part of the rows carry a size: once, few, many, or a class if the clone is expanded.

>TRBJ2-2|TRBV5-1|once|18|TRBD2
CASSLAGSLSGGPGELFF
TGCGCCAGCAGCTTGGCAGGGAGCCTCAGCGGGGGCCCCGGGGAGCTGTTTTTT
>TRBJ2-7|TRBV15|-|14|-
CATSRDIAVIGQYF
TGTGCCACCAGCAGAGATATTGCGGTCATCGGCCAGTACTTC
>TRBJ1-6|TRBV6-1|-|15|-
CASSERQGRNSPLHF
TGTGCCAGCAGTGAACGCCAGGGGAGGAATTCACCCCTCCACTTT
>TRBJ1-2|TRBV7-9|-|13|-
CASSLRELEGYTF
TGTGCCAGCAGCTTAAGGGAATTGGAGGGCTACACCTTC
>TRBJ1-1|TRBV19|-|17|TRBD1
CASSSTRQGVGVTEAFF
TGTGCCAGTAGCTCAACCCGCCAGGGGGTTGGAGTTACTGAAGCTTTCTTT
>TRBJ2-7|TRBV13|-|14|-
CASSLGRRAYEQYF
TGTGCCAGCAGCTTAGGTCGTAGGGCTTACGAGCAGTACTTC
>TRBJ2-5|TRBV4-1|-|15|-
CASSQEGTYQETQYF
TGCGCCAGCAGCCAAGAAGGAACATACCAAGAGACCCAGTACTTC
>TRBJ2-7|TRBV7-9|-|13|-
CASSGQSAYEQYF
TGTGCCAGCAGCGGACAGTCCGCCTACGAGCAGTACTTC
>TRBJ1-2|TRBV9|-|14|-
CASTGEGENYGYTF
TGTGCCAGCACCGGGGAAGGAGAGAACTATGGCTACACCTTC
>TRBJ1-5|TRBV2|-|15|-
CASSDILSSNQPQHF
TGTGCCAGCAGTGATATTCTGAGCTCAAATCAGCCCCAGCATTTT
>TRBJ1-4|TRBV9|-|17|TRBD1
CASSAFGQGAGNEKLFF
TGTGCCAGCAGCGCATTCGGACAGGGGGCTGGTAATGAAAAACTGTTTTTT
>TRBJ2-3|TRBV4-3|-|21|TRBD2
CASSRHPGGLTSGGAIDTQYF
TGCGCCAGCAGCCGCCACCCCGGGGGCCTAACTAGCGGGGGGGCCATAGATACGCAGTATTTT
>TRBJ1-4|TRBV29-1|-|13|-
CSVVSGGGEKLFF
TGCAGCGTTGTGTCCGGGGGCGGTGAAAAACTGTTTTTT
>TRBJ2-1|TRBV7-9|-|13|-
CASSLVGFNEQFF
TGTGCCAGCAGCTTAGTAGGGTTCAATGAGCAGTTCTTC
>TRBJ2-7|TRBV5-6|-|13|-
CASSSGDGYEQYF
TGTGCCAGCAGCTCTGGTGACGGCTACGAGCAGTACTTC
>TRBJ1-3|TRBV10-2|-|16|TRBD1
CASSERTGPSGNTIYF
TGCGCCAGCAGTGAGAGGACAGGCCCTTCGGGAAACACCATATATTTT
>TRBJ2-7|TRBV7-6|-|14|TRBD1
CASSAGTGDYEQYF
TGTGCCAGCAGTGCCGGGACAGGGGATTACGAGCAGTACTTC
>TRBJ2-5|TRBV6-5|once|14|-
CASSYSQGRETQYF
TGTGCCAGCAGTTACTCGCAGGGGAGGGAGACCCAGTACTTC
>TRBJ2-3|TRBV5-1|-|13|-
CASSLPSTDTQYF
TGCGCCAGCAGCTTACCCAGCACAGATACGCAGTATTTT
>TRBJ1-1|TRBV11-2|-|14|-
CASSLASTGLGAFF
TGTGCCAGCAGCTTAGCGAGTACAGGGTTAGGGGCTTTCTTT
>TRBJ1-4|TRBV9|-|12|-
CASSDGQGKLFF
TGTGCCAGCAGCGACGGACAAGGAAAACTGTTTTTT
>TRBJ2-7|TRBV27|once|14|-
CASSFRDGPEEQYF
TGTGCCAGCAGTTTCCGGGACGGGCCTGAAGAGCAGTACTTC
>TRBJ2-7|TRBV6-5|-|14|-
CASSYSTGPHEQYF
TGTGCCAGCAGTTACTCGACAGGTCCCCACGAGCAGTACTTC
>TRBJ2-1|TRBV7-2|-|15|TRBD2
CASSLVSLADNEQFF
TGTGCCAGCAGCTTAGTATCCCTAGCGGACAATGAGCAGTTCTTC
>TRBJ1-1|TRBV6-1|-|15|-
CASSDSPRWDTEAFF
TGTGCCAGCAGTGACAGCCCTCGATGGGACACTGAAGCTTTCTTT
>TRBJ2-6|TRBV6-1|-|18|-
CASSDHPSKFSGANVLTF
TGTGCCAGCAGTGACCACCCGTCTAAGTTCTCTGGGGCCAACGTCCTGACTTTC
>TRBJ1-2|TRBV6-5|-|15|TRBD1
CASSYRGRPDYGYTF
TGTGCCAGCAGTTACAGGGGGCGCCCCGACTATGGCTACACCTTC
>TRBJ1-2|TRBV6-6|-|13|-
CASTKRGGSGYTF
TGTGCCAGCACTAAACGGGGGGGAAGCGGCTACACCTTC
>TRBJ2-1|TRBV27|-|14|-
CASSLSDSNNEQFF
TGTGCCAGCAGTTTATCGGACTCAAACAATGAGCAGTTCTTC
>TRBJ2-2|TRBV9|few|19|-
CASSVAHNADRPLGGELFF
TGTGCCAGCAGCGTAGCTCACAACGCGGACAGACCTCTTGGCGGGGAGCTGTTTTTT
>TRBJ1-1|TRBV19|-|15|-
CASSMSPVLDTEAFF
TGTGCCAGTAGTATGTCACCAGTGTTGGACACTGAAGCTTTCTTT
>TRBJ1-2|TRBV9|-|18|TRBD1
CASSAPGTGGVLDYGYTF
TGTGCCAGCAGCGCCCCTGGGACAGGTGGGGTTTTGGACTATGGCTACACCTTC
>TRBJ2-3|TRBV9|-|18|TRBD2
CASSVGGSGLAGSYTQYF
TGTGCCAGCAGCGTAGGAGGGTCGGGACTAGCGGGGTCATATACGCAGTATTTT
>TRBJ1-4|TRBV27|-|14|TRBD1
CASSLQGANEKLFF
TGTGCCAGCAGTTTACAGGGGGCTAATGAAAAACTGTTTTTT
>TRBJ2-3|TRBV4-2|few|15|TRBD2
CASSQRLAVTDTQYF
TGTGCCAGCAGCCAAAGACTAGCGGTCACAGATACGCAGTATTTT
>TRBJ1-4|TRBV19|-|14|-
CASSISSANEKLFF
TGTGCCAGTAGTATTAGTAGTGCCAATGAAAAACTGTTTTTT
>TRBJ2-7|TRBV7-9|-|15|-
CASSHKRTNGYEQYF
TGTGCCAGCAGCCACAAGAGGACAAATGGCTACGAGCAGTACTTC
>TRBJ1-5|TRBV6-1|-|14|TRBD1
CASSFDRANQPQHF
TGTGCCAGCAGTTTTGACAGGGCCAACCAGCCCCAGCATTTT
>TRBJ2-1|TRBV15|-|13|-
CATSRGGGHEQFF
TGTGCCACCAGCAGAGGAGGGGGACATGAGCAGTTCTTC
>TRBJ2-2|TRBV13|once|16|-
CASSFRGKTGTGELFF
TGTGCCAGCAGCTTTCGGGGGAAAACGGGCACCGGGGAGCTGTTTTTT
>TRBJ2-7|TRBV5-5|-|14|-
CASSLGHISDEQYF
TGTGCCAGCAGCTTGGGGCATATTTCGGACGAGCAGTACTTC
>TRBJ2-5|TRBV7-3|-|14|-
CASSLNGQGETQYF
TGTGCCAGCAGCTTAAATGGCCAAGGGGAGACCCAGTACTTC
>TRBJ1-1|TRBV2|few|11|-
CASSVYTEAFF
TGTGCCAGCAGTGTGTACACTGAAGCTTTCTTT
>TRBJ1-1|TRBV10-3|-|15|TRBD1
CAISPQGVGNTEAFF
TGTGCCATCAGTCCACAGGGGGTAGGTAACACTGAAGCTTTCTTT
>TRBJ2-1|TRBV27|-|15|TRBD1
CASSLPGQGANEQFF
TGTGCCAGCAGTTTACCTGGACAGGGGGCGAATGAGCAGTTCTTC
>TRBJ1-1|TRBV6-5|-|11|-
CASTRDGEAFF
TGTGCCAGCACTCGGGACGGTGAAGCTTTCTTT
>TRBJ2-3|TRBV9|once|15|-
CASSVAGAPTDTQYF
TGTGCCAGCAGCGTAGCGGGGGCCCCCACAGATACGCAGTATTTT
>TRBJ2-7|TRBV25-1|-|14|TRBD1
CASSDVGQGREQYF
TGTGCCAGCAGTGATGTGGGACAGGGACGCGAGCAGTACTTC
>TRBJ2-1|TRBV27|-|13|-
CASSLGIYNEQFF
TGTGCCAGCAGTTTAGGGATATACAATGAGCAGTTCTTC
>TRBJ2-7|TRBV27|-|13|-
CASSFASAAEQYF
TGTGCCAGCAGTTTTGCTAGCGCGGCCGAGCAGTACTTC
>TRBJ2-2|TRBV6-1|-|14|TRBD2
CASRSGIVAGELFF
TGTGCCAGCAGGAGCGGGATTGTGGCCGGGGAGCTGTTTTTT
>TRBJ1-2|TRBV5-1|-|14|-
CASSAWEGHSGYTF
TGCGCCAGCAGCGCATGGGAGGGACACTCTGGCTACACCTTC
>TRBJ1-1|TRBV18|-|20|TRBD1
CASSPSGRDRGASVNTEAFF
TGTGCCAGCTCACCATCCGGCCGGGACAGGGGCGCCTCCGTGAACACTGAAGCTTTCTTT